This is a list of T cell receptor beta chains from one sample in a study of blood T cell repertoires in COVID-19. The table came from immunoSEQ multiplex PCR; TCRdb's copy has only in-frame clones and leaves some out. The table records about 410,000 clones, roughly 90% of them present only once. What was sequenced was peripheral blood. The receptors were sampled from a woman aged 25 to 45 with active or convalescent COVID-19. CDR3s include the opening cysteine and the closing phenylalanine or tryptophan. The D gene is left open where the match is weak. The size field is filled for only some rows; it gives once, few, many or a size class.

TRBV6-4	TRBD1	TRBJ1-2	once	CASSARYQGAQGYTF	TGTGCCAGCAGTGCACGGTACCAGGGGGCGCAGGGCTACACCTTC
TRBV7-9	-	TRBJ2-2	-	CASSITRNTGELFF	TGTGCCAGCAGCATCACCAGGAACACCGGGGAGCTGTTTTTT
TRBV29-1	TRBD1	TRBJ1-2	-	CSVVYRGVDGYTF	TGCAGCGTTGTGTACAGGGGCGTGGATGGCTACACCTTC
TRBV3-1/TRBV3-2	-	TRBJ1-6	-	CASSHTLDRSSYNSPLHF	TGTGCCAGCAGCCATACTCTCGACCGGAGCTCCTATAATTCACCCCTCCACTTT
TRBV6-5	-	TRBJ1-6	-	CASSPGSSGNSPLHF	TGTGCCAGCAGTCCCGGGTCGTCCGGTAATTCACCCCTCCACTTT
TRBV5-1	TRBD1	TRBJ1-1	-	CASSALDRGTEAFF	TGCGCCAGCAGCGCCTTAGACAGGGGCACTGAAGCTTTCTTT
TRBV6-5	-	TRBJ1-5	-	CASTRTVDSNQPQHF	TGTGCCAGCACCCGGACAGTCGATAGCAATCAGCCCCAGCATTTT
TRBV7-9	-	TRBJ2-7	-	CASSPGLSYEQYF	TGTGCCAGCAGCCCGGGACTGAGCTACGAGCAGTACTTC
TRBV11-3	-	TRBJ1-1	-	CASSQGTDTEAFF	TGTGCCAGCAGCCAGGGGACGGACACTGAAGCTTTCTTT
TRBV12-3/TRBV12-4	-	TRBJ1-1	-	CASRAGHRTEAFF	TGTGCCAGCAGAGCGGGACACCGGACTGAAGCTTTCTTT
TRBV19	TRBD1	TRBJ2-7	-	CASSRDSSYEQYF	TGTGCCAGTAGCCGGGACAGCTCCTACGAGCAGTACTTC
TRBV6-1	-	TRBJ2-1	-	CASSEGAGWNEQFF	TGTGCCAGCAGTGAAGGGGCGGGGTGGAATGAGCAGTTCTTC
TRBV5-4	TRBD1	TRBJ2-7	-	CASSSEPGQGERQYF	TGTGCCAGCAGCTCCGAGCCGGGACAGGGGGAAAGGCAGTACTTC
TRBV5-5	-	TRBJ2-3	-	CASSLQGIDTQYF	TGTGCCAGCAGCCTCCAGGGGATCGATACGCAGTATTTT
TRBV7-6	TRBD1	TRBJ1-6	-	CASSLGTDNSPLHF	TGTGCCAGCAGCTTGGGGACAGATAATTCACCCCTCCACTTT
TRBV5-1	TRBD1	TRBJ1-1	few	CASSWGQGGRSNTEAFF	TGCGCCAGCAGCTGGGGACAGGGGGGAAGATCGAACACTGAAGCTTTCTTT
TRBV5-1	-	TRBJ1-4	-	CASSLGALASNEKLFF	TGCGCCAGCAGCTTGGGGGCGCTGGCTTCTAATGAAAAACTGTTTTTT
TRBV11-2	TRBD2	TRBJ2-7	-	CASSSSGSTEQYF	TGTGCCAGCAGCTCTAGCGGGAGCACCGAGCAGTACTTC
TRBV19	TRBD2	TRBJ2-7	-	CASSGAGGPYEQYF	TGTGCCAGTAGTGGAGCGGGGGGCCCCTACGAGCAGTACTTC
TRBV29-1	TRBD1	TRBJ1-2	-	CSVGGQVYGYTF	TGCAGCGTTGGGGGACAGGTGTATGGCTACACCTTC
TRBV5-1	-	TRBJ1-1	-	CASSLLRGNTEAFF	TGCGCCAGCAGCTTGCTTAGGGGTAACACTGAAGCTTTCTTT
TRBV9	-	TRBJ1-3	-	CASSVLAGSYSGNTIYF	TGTGCCAGCAGCGTATTGGCAGGATCTTACTCTGGAAACACCATATATTTT
TRBV7-2	-	TRBJ2-4	-	CASSFFPGDIQYF	TGTGCCAGCAGCTTTTTCCCAGGCGACATTCAGTACTTC
TRBV14	TRBD1	TRBJ1-1	once	CASSPRTGLLNTEAFF	TGTGCCAGCAGCCCCCGGACAGGGTTGTTGAACACTGAAGCTTTCTTT
TRBV5-1	-	TRBJ1-4	-	CASSLVQGNEKLFF	TGCGCCAGCAGCTTGGTTCAGGGTAACGAAAAACTGTTTTTT
TRBV6-1	-	TRBJ1-6	-	CASSDGRGRTYNSPLHF	TGTGCCAGCAGTGATGGACGGGGTAGGACCTATAATTCACCCCTCCACTTT
TRBV6-4	-	TRBJ2-1	-	CASSEVGGNEQFF	TGTGCCAGCAGTGAGGTAGGGGGCAATGAGCAGTTCTTC
TRBV6-6	-	TRBJ2-1	-	CASKEVKGGIYNEQFF	TGTGCCAGCAAAGAAGTGAAGGGCGGGATTTACAATGAGCAGTTCTTC
TRBV6-1	-	TRBJ1-2	-	CASSGATGRYGYTF	TGTGCCAGCAGTGGAGCCACAGGGCGCTATGGCTACACCTTC
TRBV6-1	-	TRBJ1-1	once	CASSESIWAGGNTEAFF	TGTGCCAGCAGTGAATCTATTTGGGCAGGAGGAAACACTGAAGCTTTCTTT
TRBV2	TRBD2	TRBJ2-1	-	CASSEALIAGVDNEQFF	TGTGCCAGCAGTGAAGCACTGATAGCGGGAGTGGACAATGAGCAGTTCTTC
TRBV6-1	-	TRBJ1-5	few	CASSETPQDSNQPQHF	TGTGCCAGCAGTGAAACCCCGCAGGATAGCAATCAGCCCCAGCATTTT
TRBV6-5	-	TRBJ2-2	-	CASSPFLGGVGELFF	TGTGCCAGCAGTCCCTTTTTGGGCGGGGTCGGGGAGCTGTTTTTT
TRBV24-1	-	TRBJ2-1	-	CATSDRPTEAYNEQFF	TGTGCCACCAGTGATCGGCCTACGGAGGCCTACAATGAGCAGTTCTTC
TRBV4-2	-	TRBJ2-2	-	CASSEGISGGRPTGELFF	TGTGCCAGCAGCGAAGGGATTTCCGGGGGGCGCCCTACCGGGGAGCTGTTTTTT
TRBV5-1	TRBD1	TRBJ2-7	-	CASSVDRGYEQYF	TGCGCCAGCAGCGTAGACAGGGGGTACGAGCAGTACTTC
TRBV5-1	TRBD2	TRBJ2-3	many	CASRISLAGPVDGTDTQYF	TGCGCCAGCAGGATCTCTCTAGCGGGGCCCGTGGATGGCACAGATACGCAGTATTTT
TRBV7-8	-	TRBJ2-7	-	CASSLAATGTHEQYF	TGTGCCAGCAGCTTAGCGGCTACAGGGACCCACGAGCAGTACTTC
TRBV2	-	TRBJ1-2	-	CASMVGDYGYTF	TGTGCCAGCATGGTAGGGGACTATGGCTACACCTTC
TRBV3-1/TRBV3-2	-	TRBJ1-2	-	CASSQPGEGYTF	TGTGCCAGCAGCCAACCGGGGGAGGGCTACACCTTC
TRBV6-1	TRBD1	TRBJ2-7	-	CASSESLGQGSYEQYF	TGTGCCAGCAGTGAAAGTTTGGGACAGGGATCCTACGAGCAGTACTTC
TRBV19	-	TRBJ1-5	once	CASSGRQYNQPQHF	TGTGCCAGTAGTGGGCGACAGTACAATCAGCCCCAGCATTTT
TRBV6-5	TRBD1	TRBJ1-5	-	CASIGTGANQPQHF	TGTGCCAGCATTGGGACAGGAGCCAATCAGCCCCAGCATTTT
TRBV5-1	TRBD1	TRBJ2-2	-	CASLPGQMNTGELFF	TGCGCCAGCCTACCGGGACAGATGAACACCGGGGAGCTGTTTTTT
TRBV6-5	TRBD1	TRBJ1-2	-	CASSTYRGEEDGYTF	TGTGCCAGCAGTACGTACAGGGGAGAAGAAGATGGCTACACCTTC
TRBV2	-	TRBJ2-4	-	CASSVYRVNIQYF	TGTGCCAGCAGTGTATACAGGGTAAACATTCAGTACTTC
TRBV3-1/TRBV3-2	TRBD1	TRBJ1-1	-	CASSAGTGSTEAFF	TGTGCCAGCAGCGCCGGGACAGGGAGCACTGAAGCTTTCTTT
TRBV21-1	-	TRBJ2-2	-	CASSKVGGDTGELFF	TGTGCCAGCAGCAAGGTAGGGGGGGACACCGGGGAGCTGTTTTTT
TRBV7-8	TRBD2	TRBJ2-3	-	CASSSLIAVVAGGGTDTQYF	TGTGCCAGCAGCTCCCTTATAGCGGTAGTAGCGGGGGGTGGCACAGATACGCAGTATTTT
TRBV5-1	TRBD1	TRBJ1-3	-	CASSRGPDRASSGNTIYF	TGCGCCAGCAGCCGGGGGCCAGACAGGGCGAGCTCTGGAAACACCATATATTTT
TRBV7-9	-	TRBJ1-1	-	CASSQQAMNTEAFF	TGTGCCAGCAGCCAACAGGCGATGAACACTGAAGCTTTCTTT
TRBV13	-	TRBJ2-2	-	CASSSSNIGGELFF	TGTGCCAGCAGCTCCTCCAACATTGGCGGGGAGCTGTTTTTT
TRBV6-1	-	TRBJ2-3	-	CASSEGAILSTDTQYF	TGTGCCAGCAGTGAAGGGGCTATCCTTAGCACAGATACGCAGTATTTT
TRBV6-5	TRBD1	TRBJ2-7	-	CASSYSATGETYEQYF	TGTGCCAGCAGTTACTCGGCGACAGGGGAGACCTACGAGCAGTACTTC
TRBV27	-	TRBJ2-7	-	CASSPTRRYEQYF	TGTGCCAGTAGCCCAACCCGACGGTACGAGCAGTACTTC
TRBV10-3	-	TRBJ1-2	-	CAISEGALPPSNWGFYGYTF	TGTGCCATCAGTGAAGGGGCCCTACCCCCTTCCAACTGGGGTTTCTATGGCTACACCTTC